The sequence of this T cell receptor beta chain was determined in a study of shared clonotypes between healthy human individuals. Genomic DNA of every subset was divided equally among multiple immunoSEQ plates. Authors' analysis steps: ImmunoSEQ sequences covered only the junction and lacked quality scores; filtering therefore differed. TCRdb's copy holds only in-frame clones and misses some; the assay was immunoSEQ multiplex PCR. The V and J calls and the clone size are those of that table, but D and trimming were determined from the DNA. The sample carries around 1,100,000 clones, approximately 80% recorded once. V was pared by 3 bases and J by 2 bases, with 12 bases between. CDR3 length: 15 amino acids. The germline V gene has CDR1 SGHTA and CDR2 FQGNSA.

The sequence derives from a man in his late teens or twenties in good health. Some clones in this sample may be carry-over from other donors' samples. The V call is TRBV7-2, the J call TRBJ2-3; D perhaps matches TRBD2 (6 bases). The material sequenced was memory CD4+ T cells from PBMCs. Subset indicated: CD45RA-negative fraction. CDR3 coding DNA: TGTGCCAGCAGCTTCCTGGCGGGGATCACAGATACGCAGTATTTT. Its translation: CASSFLAGITDTQYF.